Listed below are T cell receptor beta chains from one sample, sequenced in a study of Ad26.COV2.S vaccination and SARS-CoV-2 variants. Sequenced by immunoSEQ multiplex PCR; TCRdb stores in-frame clones only, minus some. The sample consists of 350,000 to 450,000 clones, approximately 84% of them appearing once. Specimen: peripheral blood, collected in a trial of Ad26.COV2.S vaccine versus placebo. These receptors were collected from a person between 18 and 65 years old who received the Ad26.COV2.S COVID-19 vaccine or a placebo. The CDR3 runs from the conserved cysteine through the conserved F or W. Fields, in order: V gene, J gene, D gene, clone size, CDR3 DNA, CDR3 protein. D genes are given only for firm matches. Clone size is stated in some rows and not others, as once, few, many or a class when expanded.

V gene: TRBV10-1; J gene: TRBJ2-1; D gene: TRBD1; clone size: once; CDR3 DNA: TGCGCCAGCAGCCCCCAGGGACAGGGCTCCCGGGGAGGCTACAATGAGCAGTTCTTC; CDR3 protein: CASSPQGQGSRGGYNEQFF
V gene: TRBV7-9; J gene: TRBJ1-2; D gene: NA; clone size: NA; CDR3 DNA: TGTGCCAGCAGCTTGTGGCAGACGGAGGGCTACACCTTC; CDR3 protein: CASSLWQTEGYTF
V gene: TRBV18; J gene: TRBJ1-2; D gene: NA; clone size: NA; CDR3 DNA: TGTGCCAGCTCACCAGGGGCAGTCCTCACCAGATTTGGCTACACCTTC; CDR3 protein: CASSPGAVLTRFGYTF
V gene: TRBV24-1; J gene: TRBJ2-1; D gene: NA; clone size: NA; CDR3 DNA: TGTGCCGTCGAGGGTAAGTGGTCCAATGAGCAGTTCTTC; CDR3 protein: CAVEGKWSNEQFF
V gene: TRBV30; J gene: TRBJ1-1; D gene: TRBD1; clone size: NA; CDR3 DNA: TGTGCCTGGAGTATTACAGGGGGTTTAGGGAACACTGAAGCTTTCTTT; CDR3 protein: CAWSITGGLGNTEAFF
V gene: TRBV5-4; J gene: TRBJ2-1; D gene: NA; clone size: once; CDR3 DNA: TGTGCCAGCAGCCAAGAAGCATACAATGAGCAGTTCTTC; CDR3 protein: CASSQEAYNEQFF
V gene: TRBV5-1; J gene: TRBJ1-5; D gene: NA; clone size: few; CDR3 DNA: TGCGCCAGCAGCTTGGAGGGCAGGGCGGGTCAGCCCCAGCATTTT; CDR3 protein: CASSLEGRAGQPQHF
V gene: TRBV29-1; J gene: TRBJ2-1; D gene: NA; clone size: NA; CDR3 DNA: TGCAGCGAGAGAGCAGGGCTTGAGCAGTTCTTC; CDR3 protein: CSERAGLEQFF
V gene: TRBV19; J gene: TRBJ1-5; D gene: TRBD1; clone size: NA; CDR3 DNA: TGTGCCAGTACCTCAGGACAGGGGGCCAAAGTGAAACAGCCCCAGCATTTT; CDR3 protein: CASTSGQGAKVKQPQHF
V gene: TRBV12-3/TRBV12-4; J gene: TRBJ1-2; D gene: NA; clone size: NA; CDR3 DNA: TGTGCCAGCAGTAGGGACTTGGGCTATGGCTACACCTTC; CDR3 protein: CASSRDLGYGYTF
V gene: TRBV12-5; J gene: TRBJ1-1; D gene: TRBD1; clone size: NA; CDR3 DNA: TGTGCTAGTGAATTAGGGACAGGGGGCAACACTGAAGCTTTCTTT; CDR3 protein: CASELGTGGNTEAFF
V gene: TRBV5-1; J gene: TRBJ1-4; D gene: NA; clone size: NA; CDR3 DNA: TGCGCCAGCAGCTTCCGGGCCCCGAATGAAAAACTGTTTTTT; CDR3 protein: CASSFRAPNEKLFF
V gene: TRBV10-3; J gene: TRBJ1-2; D gene: TRBD1; clone size: few; CDR3 DNA: TGTGCCATTGGGACAGGGGGAGACTATGGCTACACCTTC; CDR3 protein: CAIGTGGDYGYTF
V gene: TRBV3-1/TRBV3-2; J gene: TRBJ2-1; D gene: NA; clone size: NA; CDR3 DNA: TGTGCCAGCAGCCCCGGCAGCTCCTACAATGAGCAGTTCTTC; CDR3 protein: CASSPGSSYNEQFF
V gene: TRBV18; J gene: TRBJ2-5; D gene: NA; clone size: NA; CDR3 DNA: TGTGCCAGCTCACCCGAACAGGGTGGGGAGACCCAGTACTTC; CDR3 protein: CASSPEQGGETQYF
V gene: TRBV30; J gene: TRBJ1-4; D gene: NA; clone size: NA; CDR3 DNA: TGTGCCTGGAGTGTATCCGGGGCTGAAAAACTGTTTTTT; CDR3 protein: CAWSVSGAEKLFF
V gene: TRBV15; J gene: TRBJ1-5; D gene: NA; clone size: NA; CDR3 DNA: TGTGCCACCAGCAGACTCCGGCAGGGCGGTTTCTATCAGCCCCAGCATTTT; CDR3 protein: CATSRLRQGGFYQPQHF
V gene: TRBV5-1; J gene: TRBJ1-1; D gene: TRBD1; clone size: NA; CDR3 DNA: TGCGCCAGCAGCTCCGGGACAGGGGTGAACACTGAAGCTTTCTTT; CDR3 protein: CASSSGTGVNTEAFF
V gene: TRBV11-2; J gene: TRBJ1-1; D gene: NA; clone size: NA; CDR3 DNA: TGTGCCAGCAGCTTGGGGGGCTTGAACACTGAAGCTTTCTTT; CDR3 protein: CASSLGGLNTEAFF
V gene: TRBV6-6; J gene: TRBJ1-2; D gene: NA; clone size: NA; CDR3 DNA: TGTGCCAGCAGTCCCCCGGGGGGATCTTTCTATGGCTACACCTTC; CDR3 protein: CASSPPGGSFYGYTF
V gene: TRBV19; J gene: TRBJ2-2; D gene: TRBD1; clone size: NA; CDR3 DNA: TGTGCCAGTAGTATAGGTTTTGTCGGGTACACAGGGGACACCGGGGAGCTGTTTTTT; CDR3 protein: CASSIGFVGYTGDTGELFF
V gene: TRBV10-2; J gene: TRBJ1-5; D gene: NA; clone size: once; CDR3 DNA: TGCGCCAGCAGTGATCGGCATCAGCCCCAGCATTTT; CDR3 protein: CASSDRHQPQHF
V gene: TRBV2; J gene: TRBJ1-5; D gene: NA; clone size: NA; CDR3 DNA: TGTGCCAGCAGTGAACAGGGTCGAGGTCAGCCCCAGCATTTT; CDR3 protein: CASSEQGRGQPQHF
V gene: TRBV30; J gene: TRBJ1-1; D gene: NA; clone size: few; CDR3 DNA: TGTGCCTGGAAGGAACAGGGTCTCGGAGCTTTCTTT; CDR3 protein: CAWKEQGLGAFF
V gene: TRBV6-2/TRBV6-3; J gene: TRBJ1-1; D gene: NA; clone size: few; CDR3 DNA: TGTGCCAGCAGTTACAATAGGGGTTTCGCTGAAGCTTTCTTT; CDR3 protein: CASSYNRGFAEAFF